The present entry profiles one TCR beta chain with its context. Repertoires were generated with immunoSEQ multiplex PCR, while TCRdb's copy carries only in-frame clones and drops some. The table shows 160,000 or so clones, with approximately 91% occurring only once. This specimen belongs to a study of blood T cell repertoires in COVID-19. In germline, CDR1 is SGHRS, CDR2 YFSETQ. The CDR3 length is 14 residues. With V trimmed by 6 bases and J by 8 bases, 13 bases remained unmatched. The chain employs TRBV5-1 and TRBJ1-2; TRBD1 matches at 7 bases. This clonotype was obtained from a man aged 18 to 29 with acute or convalescent COVID-19. Sequences were obtained from peripheral blood. The DNA of the CDR3 is TGCGCCAGCACCCCAGGGGGGCCTGGGAGAGGCTACACCTTC. The encoded protein is CASTPGGPGRGYTF.